In this sample, the clone carrying this T cell receptor (beta chain) turned up a few times. CDR1 is DFQATT, CDR2 SNEGSKA, per germline (reference sequence). The CDR3 has 15 residues. V lost 3 bases, J lost 7 bases, and 8 bases stayed unmatched. MiXCR, run by TCRdb on the reads, gives a single entry per CDR3 protein. The table has fewer than 250,000 distinct CDR3 sequences, around 30% seen once. This sample is drawn from a study of kidney transplant recipient with SARS-CoV-2 infection. This rearrangement joins TRBV20-1 to TRBJ1-5; TRBD1 matches 11 bases. The TCR was taken from a male patient between 25 and 40 years old who had COVID-19 and was a kidney transplant recipient. Part of the T cell pool may stem from the graft donor. The specimen comprised a blood sample, sampled at baseline and on approximately day 120 from a kidney transplant recipient. Here the CDR3 reads CSASKGQGAGQPQHF. CDR3 in DNA: TGCAGTGCTAGCAAAGGACAGGGGGCAGGACAGCCCCAGCATTTT.